This passage covers 27 T cell receptor beta chains from one sample sequenced in a study of shared clonotypes between healthy human individuals. Clones were sequenced by immunoSEQ multiplex PCR, and TCRdb holds only the in-frame ones, with some missing. The profile shows approximately 1.5 million clones, 98% of them singletons. The specimen sequenced was naive CD4+ T cells sorted from blood. Subset noted: CD45RA+ positively selected. The receptor source for this set is a man aged 30-40 years in good health.

Here the CDR3 DNA reads TGTGCCAGCTCACTAGCGGGAGTAATGAATGAGCAGTTCTTC. As protein: CASSLAGVMNEQFF. The V gene is TRBV18, the J gene TRBJ2-1, with 9 bases identical to TRBD2. J lost 7 bases, V lost 4 bases, and 5 bases had no gene match. The germline gives CDR1 KGHSH, CDR2 LQKENI. This CDR3 has 14 residues. Filled out from reference TRBV18 and TRBJ2-1, the complete variable domain reads NAGVMQNPRHLVRRRGQEARLRCSPMKGHSHVYWYRQLPEEGLKFMVYLQKENIIDESGMPKERFSAEFPKEGPSILRIQQVVRGDSAAYFCASSLAGVMNEQFFGPGTRLTVL.

For this clone: The same CDR3 also results from other DNA sequences found in this sample. The gene calls are TRBV30 and TRBJ2-7, with a possible D match to TRBD1 (5 bases). The CDR3 has 11 residues. The V end lost 5 bases, the J end lost 1 base, and 6 bases lay between the germline ends. Germline V gene lookup returns CDR1 GTSNPN and CDR2 SVGIG (reference sequence). The CDR3 region is CAWQGSYEQYF. The CDR3, as DNA: TGTGCCTGGCAGGGATCCTACGAGCAGTACTTC.

The chain joins TRBV14 to TRBJ2-3; TRBD2 matches 15 bases. The CDR3 length is 21 residues. Trimming took 1 base from V and 6 from J; bases not matched to a gene: 17. The germline gives CDR1 SGHDN, CDR2 FVKESK. CDR3 loop: CASSQGGTSGRSVAQGDTQYF. The CDR3, as DNA: TGTGCCAGCAGCCAAGGAGGGACTAGCGGGAGGTCCGTTGCACAGGGGGATACGCAGTATTTT.

The V and J genes are TRBV19 and TRBJ2-7, with 7 bases that match TRBD1. From germline, CDR1 is LNHDA and CDR2 SQIVND (reference sequence). This CDR3 region has 14 residues. V shed 5 bases, J shed 2 bases, and the junction held 6 bases outside the gene matches. CDR3 protein: CASSFIGTAYEQYF. The CDR3 nucleotides are TGTGCCAGTAGTTTTATTGGGACAGCCTACGAGCAGTACTTC.

A note on this clone: At the DNA level, this CDR3 is encoded by other sequences in the same sample as well. The chain joins TRBV7-3 to TRBJ2-1; tentative D call: TRBD1 (6 bases). CDR1 and CDR2 from the germline V gene are SGHTA and FQGTGA. V was trimmed by 4 bases and J by 4 bases, leaving 8 bases between them. This CDR3 has 13 amino acids. The CDR3 sequence: CASSSDSYNEQFF. For the CDR3, the DNA is TGTGCCAGCAGCTCGGACAGTTACAATGAGCAGTTCTTC.

With respect to this clone: This same CDR3 is encoded by further DNA sequences in the sample. The chain couples TRBV5-1 to TRBJ2-5, with a tentative D call TRBD1 (5 bases). The CDR3 runs 14 residues. Germline-derived CDR1 and CDR2 are SGHRS and YFSETQ. V was trimmed by 0 bases and J by 5 bases, leaving 11 bases between them. CDR3 protein: CASSLAQVEETQYF. CDR3 sequence (DNA): TGCGCCAGCAGCTTGGCACAGGTAGAGGAGACCCAGTACTTC.

J is TRBJ1-4 and V is TRBV30, with a tentative D call TRBD1 (6 bases). Germline values: CDR1 GTSNPN, CDR2 SVGIG (reference sequence). This CDR3 is 13 amino acids long. V was clipped by 3 bases and J by 8 bases, with 13 bases between them. CDR3 sequence reads: CAWSPGGSEKLFF. The CDR3 DNA is TGTGCCTGGAGCCCTGGGGGCTCGGAAAAACTGTTTTTT.

The gene calls are TRBV10-1 and TRBJ2-7; D is perhaps TRBD1 (5 bases). CDR3 size: 16 residues. Germline V gives CDR1 WNHNN, CDR2 SYGVQD (reference sequence). The V gene lost 1 base and the J gene lost 0 bases, with 13 bases spanning the gap. The CDR3 here is CASSEYTGFFSYEQYF. CDR3 sequence (DNA): TGCGCCAGCAGTGAGTATACAGGCTTCTTCTCCTACGAGCAGTACTTC.

V usage is TRBV5-1 and J usage is TRBJ2-3, with 7 bases matching TRBD2. V lost 3 bases to trimming and J lost 4 bases; unmatched junction nucleotides: 11. The CDR3 runs to 16 residues. Germline V gene sequence: CDR1 SGHRS, CDR2 YFSETQ. The CDR3 DNA reads as TGCGCCAGCAGCTCGCGGCTAGCGGTCCGTCCAGATACGCAGTATTTT. This gives the protein CASSSRLAVRPDTQYF.

This chain connects TRBV9 to TRBJ2-5, with D possibly matching TRBD2 (8 bases). From germline, CDR1 is SGDLS and CDR2 YYNGEE. Trimming shortened V by 3 bases and J by 5 bases, and 26 bases separated the two germline ends. This CDR3 contains 18 residues. This chain's CDR3 is CASSERDREAGAGETQYF. The CDR3 DNA reads as TGTGCCAGCAGCGAAAGGGACAGAGAAGCGGGAGCGGGGGAGACCCAGTACTTC.

The table lists this clone with a count of one. The chain uses TRBV18 and TRBJ2-1; TRBD2 matches at 12 bases. After removal of 3 bases from V and 9 bases from J, the junction contained 9 bases not matched to a gene. Germline CDR1 and CDR2: KGHSH and LQKENI. This CDR3 has 16 residues. Here the CDR3 DNA reads TGTGCCAGCTCACCCGGTGCTAGCGGGAGGGGTGGTGAGCAGTTCTTC. The encoded protein is CASSPGASGRGGEQFF.

The rearrangement uses TRBV2 and TRBJ1-5, with D possibly TRBD1 on 6 matching bases. The CDR3 has 12 amino acids. Germline values: CDR1 SNHLY, CDR2 FYNNEI. V was pared by 5 bases and J by 7 bases, with 9 bases between. The chain's CDR3 is CASSLQGQPQHF. The CDR3 DNA reads as TGTGCCAGCAGTTTACAGGGACAGCCCCAGCATTTT. Using reference TRBV2 and TRBJ1-5 for the parts outside the CDR3, the full variable domain is EPEVTQTPSHQVTQMGQEVILRCVPISNHLYFYWYRQILGQKVEFLVSFYNNEISEKSEIFDDQFSVERPDGSNFTLKIRSTKLEDSAMYFCASSLQGQPQHFGDGTRLSIL.

This clone was observed a single time. The same CDR3 is also encoded by other DNA sequences in this sample. The rearrangement joins TRBV7-2 to TRBJ1-2, with no clear D. There are 11 residues in the CDR3. The ends were cut back, 5 bases at V and 4 bases at J, with 5 bases in the middle. Germline-derived CDR1 and CDR2 are SGHTA and FQGNSA. CDR3: CASSPSYGYTF. CDR3 DNA: TGTGCCAGCAGCCCCAGCTATGGCTACACCTTC. Together with reference TRBV7-2 and TRBJ1-2, the CDR3 gives the full variable domain: GAGVSQSPSNKVTEKGKDVELRCDPISGHTALYWYRQSLGQGLEFLIYFQGNSAPDKSGLPSDRFSAERTGGSVSTLTIQRTQQEDSAVYLCASSPSYGYTFGSGTRLTVV.

The chain recombines TRBV6-5 with TRBJ2-1; the D gene is possibly TRBD2 (6 bases). V lost 4 bases to trimming and J lost 4 bases, with 14 bases between them. The V gene's germline CDR1 is MNHEY and CDR2 SVGAGI. This CDR3 has 15 amino acids. This CDR3 is CASSSSGLLYNEQFF. CDR3 coding DNA: TGTGCCAGCAGTTCCTCGGGACTCTTATACAATGAGCAGTTCTTC.

J is TRBJ2-1 and V is TRBV10-3; 14 nucleotides agree with TRBD2. Germline V gene data show CDR1 as ENHRY and CDR2 as SYGVKD. This CDR3 region has 14 residues. The trim removed 10 bases at V and 7 bases at J, leaving 6 bases unmatched. The CDR3 coding sequence is TGTGCCACCGCGGGACTAGCGGGAGAAAATGAGCAGTTCTTC. As protein: CATAGLAGENEQFF.

V usage is TRBV29-1 and J usage is TRBJ2-1, with 11 positions matching TRBD2. The CDR3 is 16 amino acids. V was pared by 2 bases and J by 6 bases, with 9 bases of the junction left unmatched. Germline CDR1 SQVTM, CDR2 ANQGSEA. CDR3: CSVEPSQLAGVNEQFF. The DNA of the CDR3 is TGCAGCGTTGAACCAAGTCAACTAGCGGGAGTCAATGAGCAGTTCTTC.

This chain uses TRBV30 with TRBJ1-5; tentatively, D is TRBD1 (5 bases). This CDR3 comprises 13 residues. Germline V CDR1 and CDR2: GTSNPN, SVGIG (reference sequence). Trimming pared 7 bases from V and 2 bases from J, leaving 12 bases between. The CDR3 DNA is TGTGCCTATACACTAGGGGGCAATCAGCCCCAGCATTTT. Protein: CAYTLGGNQPQHF.

The V and J genes are TRBV13 and TRBJ2-7, with a weak D call TRBD1 (5 bases). Trimming pared 5 bases from V and 2 bases from J, leaving 10 bases between. CDR1 is PRHDT and CDR2 is FYEKMQ in the germline V gene (reference sequence). The CDR3 spans 13 residues. CDR3 DNA sequence: TGTGCCAGCAGCACCCGACAGCCCTACGAGCAGTACTTC. Its protein product is CASSTRQPYEQYF.

This sequence joins TRBV7-9 and TRBJ1-1; D not resolved. Trimming removed 2 bases from V and 2 bases from J, with 12 bases in between. The CDR3 covers 15 residues. Per germline, CDR1 SEHNR and CDR2 FQNEAQ (reference sequence). This chain's CDR3 is CASSLSWGENTEAFF. In nucleotides, the CDR3 is TGTGCCAGCAGCTTATCTTGGGGTGAAAACACTGAAGCTTTCTTT.

The chain recombines TRBV2 with TRBJ2-1; TRBD2 is a possible D gene (6 bases). Germline CDR1 is SNHLY and CDR2 is FYNNEI. V was pared by 8 bases and J by 7 bases, with 15 bases between. The CDR3 extends over 13 amino acids. The CDR3: CASLENGGNEQFF. The CDR3 DNA is TGTGCCAGCTTGGAAAATGGGGGGAATGAGCAGTTCTTC. The complete variable domain, with remaining parts taken from reference TRBV2 and TRBJ2-1, reads EPEVTQTPSHQVTQMGQEVILRCVPISNHLYFYWYRQILGQKVEFLVSFYNNEISEKSEIFDDQFSVERPDGSNFTLKIRSTKLEDSAMYFCASLENGGNEQFFGPGTRLTVL.

The rearrangement joins TRBV7-9 to TRBJ1-3, with a tentative D call TRBD1 (6 bases). Germline V gene lookup returns CDR1 SEHNR and CDR2 FQNEAQ (reference sequence). Trimming pared 1 base from V and 4 bases from J, leaving 8 bases between. The CDR3 is 14 amino acids. CDR3 sequence: CASSLVGTGNTIYF. The CDR3 coding sequence is TGTGCCAGCAGCTTAGTAGGGACAGGAAACACCATATATTTT.

A single count supports this clone. V gene TRBV15 combines with J gene TRBJ2-1; D might be TRBD2 (5 bases). Germline V gives CDR1 LNHNV, CDR2 YYDKDF (reference sequence). Trimming left V 5 bases short and J 7 bases short, with 9 bases between. This CDR3 contains 12 residues. CDR3 in amino acids: CATSLRENEQFF. CDR3 DNA sequence: TGTGCCACCAGCCTCCGGGAAAATGAGCAGTTCTTC.

The rearrangement links TRBV7-2 to TRBJ2-7; no definite D call. V was shortened by 0 bases and J by 0 bases, with 6 bases between the two germline ends. The CDR3 consists of 14 residues. Looked up from germline, CDR1 is SGHTA and CDR2 is FQGNSA. CDR3 sequence (DNA): TGTGCCAGCAGCTTAGCGGGGATCTCCTACGAGCAGTACTTC. It translates to CASSLAGISYEQYF. Together with reference TRBV7-2 and TRBJ2-7, the CDR3 gives the full variable domain: GAGVSQSPSNKVTEKGKDVELRCDPISGHTALYWYRQSLGQGLEFLIYFQGNSAPDKSGLPSDRFSAERTGGSVSTLTIQRTQQEDSAVYLCASSLAGISYEQYFGPGTRLTVT.

J is TRBJ2-1 and V is TRBV6-4, with D perhaps matching TRBD2 (5 bases). V shed 2 bases and J shed 5 bases, with 10 bases lying between them. The CDR3 has 14 amino acids. CDR1 MRHNA and CDR2 SNTAGT come from the germline V gene. The CDR3 coding sequence is TGTGCCAGCAGTGACATAGCTAGCCACAATGAGCAGTTCTTC. Translation gives CASSDIASHNEQFF.

The gene calls are TRBV19 and TRBJ2-1; 8 bases line up with TRBD1. V gave up 5 bases and J gave up 7 bases; unmatched junction bases: 10. Germline V CDR1 and CDR2: LNHDA, SQIVND (reference sequence). This CDR3 comprises 15 residues. This CDR3 reads CASSSTRDRWNEQFF. As DNA, the CDR3 is TGTGCCAGTAGTTCCACTCGGGACAGGTGGAATGAGCAGTTCTTC. The entire variable domain, with the rest obtained from reference TRBV19 and TRBJ2-1, is as follows: DGGITQSPKYLFRKEGQNVTLSCEQNLNHDAMYWYRQDPGQGLRLIYYSQIVNDFQKGDIAEGYSVSREKKESFPLTVTSAQKNPTAFYLCASSSTRDRWNEQFFGPGTRLTVL.

The V and J genes are TRBV11-2 and TRBJ2-5; 14 bases agree with TRBD2. V shed 1 base, J shed 4 bases, and the junction held 5 bases outside the gene matches. This CDR3 spans 17 amino acids. Per the germline V gene, CDR1 is SGHAT and CDR2 is FQNNGV. The CDR3 DNA reads as TGTGCCAGCAGCTTAGTCCCGGGACTAGCGGGAGTAGAGACCCAGTACTTC. Its protein is CASSLVPGLAGVETQYF.

This clone was found once. DNA of the CDR3: TGTGCCAGCAGCGTAGCTTCGGGGTTCTACGGCAATGAGCAGTTCTTC. Amino acid sequence: CASSVASGFYGNEQFF. This rearrangement joins TRBV9 to TRBJ2-1, with D possibly being TRBD2 (5 bases). This CDR3 comprises 16 residues. Germline V gives CDR1 SGDLS, CDR2 YYNGEE. Deletions cut 0 bases from V and 6 bases from J, with 16 bases between. The full variable domain, in which reference TRBV9 and TRBJ2-1 provide the parts outside the CDR3, is DSGVTQTPKHLITATGQRVTLRCSPRSGDLSVYWYQQSLDQGLQFLIQYYNGEERAKGNILERFSAQQFPDLHSELNLSSLELGDSALYFCASSVASGFYGNEQFFGPGTRLTVL.